The 3 T cell receptor beta chains given below trace back to one sample, sequenced in a study of blood T cell repertoires in COVID-19. Here immunoSEQ multiplex PCR was the method, and the copy in TCRdb shows in-frame clones only, minus some. This sample yields about 200,000 clones, of which approximately 85% are seen a single time; almost 5% belongs to the top ten. The source material was peripheral blood. These receptor sequences come from a woman aged 80 or over with acute or convalescent COVID-19.

The chain recombines TRBV6-5 with TRBJ1-1; 9 bases line up with TRBD1. J was trimmed by 5 bases and V by 0 bases; bases with no gene match: 4. The CDR3 spans 15 residues. Germline V CDR1 and CDR2: MNHEY, SVGAGI. In nucleotides, the CDR3 is TGTGCCAGCAGTTACTCGACAGGGGGAACTACTGAAGCTTTCTTT. Its protein product is CASSYSTGGTTEAFF.

This clone was detected once. This chain connects TRBV5-1 to TRBJ2-7, with D tentatively TRBD2 (6 bases). The CDR3 extends over 14 amino acids. The V and J ends lost 1 base and 2 bases respectively, with 10 bases between them. CDR1 and CDR2 (germline): SGHRS, YFSETQ. The CDR3 DNA reads TGCGCCAGCAGCTTGTTCGGGAGCGCCTACGAGCAGTACTTC. It yields the protein CASSLFGSAYEQYF. The whole variable domain, filled in from reference TRBV5-1 and TRBJ2-7, reads KAGVTQTPRYLIKTRGQQVTLSCSPISGHRSVSWYQQTPGQGLQFLFEYFSETQRNKGNFPGRFSGRQFSNSRSEMNVSTLELGDSALYLCASSLFGSAYEQYFGPGTRLTVT.

This sequence joins TRBV18 and TRBJ2-7; 9 nucleotides align to TRBD1. This CDR3 is 15 amino acids long. The V gene's germline CDR1 is KGHSH and CDR2 LQKENI. J gave up 2 bases and V 6 bases, and 8 bases lay outside the gene matches. The DNA of the CDR3 is TGTGCCAGCTCGCGACAGGGGACAGGGACCTACGAGCAGTACTTC. Its translation: CASSRQGTGTYEQYF.